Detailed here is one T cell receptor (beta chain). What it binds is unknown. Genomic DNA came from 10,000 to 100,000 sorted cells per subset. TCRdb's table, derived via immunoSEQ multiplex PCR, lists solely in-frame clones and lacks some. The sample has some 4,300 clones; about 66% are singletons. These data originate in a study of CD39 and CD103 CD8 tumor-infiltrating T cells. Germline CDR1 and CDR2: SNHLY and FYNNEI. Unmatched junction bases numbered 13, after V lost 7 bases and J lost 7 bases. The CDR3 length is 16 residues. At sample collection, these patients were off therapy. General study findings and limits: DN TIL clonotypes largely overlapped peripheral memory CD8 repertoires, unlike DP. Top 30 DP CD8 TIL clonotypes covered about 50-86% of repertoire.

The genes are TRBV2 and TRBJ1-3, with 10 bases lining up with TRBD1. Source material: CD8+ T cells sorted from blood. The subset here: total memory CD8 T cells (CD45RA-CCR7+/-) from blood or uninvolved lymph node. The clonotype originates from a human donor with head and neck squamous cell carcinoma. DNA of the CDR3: TGTGCCAGCACCGAAACACCGGGACAGGGGACGAACACCATATATTTT. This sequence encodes CASTETPGQGTNTIYF.